Here is one T cell receptor (beta chain) with its context. Its matching antigen is unknown. Germline-derived CDR1 and CDR2 are MRHNA and SNTAGT. The CDR3 sequence is 15 residues long. Trimming removed 4 bases from V and 4 bases from J, with 14 bases in between. This record comes from a study of shared clonotypes between healthy human individuals. Points from the study as a whole: Naive subsets generally had larger estimated richness than memory subsets. It was the non-shared clonotypes that had lower generation probabilities than clonotypes shared by all four donors. Around 5.4% of naive CD4 clonotypes were common to a handful of donors.

TCRdb keeps only in-frame clones here, not all; method: immunoSEQ multiplex PCR. The sample lists about a million clones, 70% to 80% occurring once. The clonotype was recovered from a young man in good health. Some clones in this sample may be carry-over from other donors' samples. The sample taken for sequencing was memory CD4+ T cells from PBMCs. Subset: CD45RA-negative fraction. The V call is TRBV6-4, the J call TRBJ2-1, with D tentatively TRBD2 (5 bases). The chain's CDR3 is CASSVDRGRYNEQFF. The CDR3 DNA reads as TGTGCCAGCAGTGTAGACCGGGGAAGGTACAATGAGCAGTTCTTC.